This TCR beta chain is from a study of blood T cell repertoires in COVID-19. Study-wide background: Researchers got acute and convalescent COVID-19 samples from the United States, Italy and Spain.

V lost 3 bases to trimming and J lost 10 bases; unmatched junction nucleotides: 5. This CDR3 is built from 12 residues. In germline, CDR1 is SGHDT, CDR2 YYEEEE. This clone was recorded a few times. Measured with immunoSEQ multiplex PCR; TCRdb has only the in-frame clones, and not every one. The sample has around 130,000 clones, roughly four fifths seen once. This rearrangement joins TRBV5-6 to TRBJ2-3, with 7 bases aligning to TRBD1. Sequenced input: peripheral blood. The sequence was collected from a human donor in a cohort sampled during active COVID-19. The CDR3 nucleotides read TGTGCCAGCAGCTCGGGACAGAACGCGCAGTATTTT. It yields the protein CASSSGQNAQYF.